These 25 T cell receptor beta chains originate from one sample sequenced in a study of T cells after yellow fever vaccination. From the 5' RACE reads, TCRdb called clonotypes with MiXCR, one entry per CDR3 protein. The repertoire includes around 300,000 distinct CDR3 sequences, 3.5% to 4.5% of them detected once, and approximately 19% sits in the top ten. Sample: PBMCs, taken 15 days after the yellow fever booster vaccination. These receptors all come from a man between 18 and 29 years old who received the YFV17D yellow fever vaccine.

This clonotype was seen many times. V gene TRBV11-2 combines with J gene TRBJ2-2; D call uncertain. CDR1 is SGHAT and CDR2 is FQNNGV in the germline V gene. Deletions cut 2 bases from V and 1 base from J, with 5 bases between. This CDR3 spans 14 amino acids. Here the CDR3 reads CASSLNQNTGELFF. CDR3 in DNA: TGTGCCAGCAGCTTAAACCAGAACACCGGGGAGCTGTTTTTT.

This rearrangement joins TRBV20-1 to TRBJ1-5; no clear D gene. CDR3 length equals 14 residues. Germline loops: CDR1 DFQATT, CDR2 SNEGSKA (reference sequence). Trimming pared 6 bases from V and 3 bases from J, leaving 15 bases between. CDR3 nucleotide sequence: TGCAGTGCCAGTGAGCGGGCTTACAATCAGCCCCAGCATTTT. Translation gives CSASERAYNQPQHF.

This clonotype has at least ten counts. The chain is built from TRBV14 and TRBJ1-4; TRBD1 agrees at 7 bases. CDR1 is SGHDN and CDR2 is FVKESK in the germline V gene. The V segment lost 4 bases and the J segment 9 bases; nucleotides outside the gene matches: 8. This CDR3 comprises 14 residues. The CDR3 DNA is TGTGCCAGCAGCCTCCGGGACAGACAACAAAAACTGTTTTTT. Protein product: CASSLRDRQQKLFF.

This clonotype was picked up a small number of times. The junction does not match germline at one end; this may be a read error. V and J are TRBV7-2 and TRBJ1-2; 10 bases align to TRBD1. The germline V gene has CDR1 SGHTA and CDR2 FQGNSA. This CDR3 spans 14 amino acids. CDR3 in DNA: TGTGCCAGCAACTTAGACCGGGACAGGGGAGGCTACACCTTC. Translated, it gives CASNLDRDRGGYTF.

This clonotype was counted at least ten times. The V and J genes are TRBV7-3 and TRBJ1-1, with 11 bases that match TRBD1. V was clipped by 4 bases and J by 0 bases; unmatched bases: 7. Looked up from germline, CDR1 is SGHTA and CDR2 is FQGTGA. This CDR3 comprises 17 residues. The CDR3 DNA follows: TGTGCCAGCAGCTCCGCCGGGACAGGGGGGATGAACACTGAAGCTTTCTTT. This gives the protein CASSSAGTGGMNTEAFF.

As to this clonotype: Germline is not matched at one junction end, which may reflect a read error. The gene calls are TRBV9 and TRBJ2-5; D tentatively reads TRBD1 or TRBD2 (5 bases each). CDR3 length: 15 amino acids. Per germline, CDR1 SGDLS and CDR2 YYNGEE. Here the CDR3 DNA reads TGTGCCAGCGGCGTGATGGGGGAACGCCAAGAGACCCAGTACTTC. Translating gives CASGVMGERQETQYF.

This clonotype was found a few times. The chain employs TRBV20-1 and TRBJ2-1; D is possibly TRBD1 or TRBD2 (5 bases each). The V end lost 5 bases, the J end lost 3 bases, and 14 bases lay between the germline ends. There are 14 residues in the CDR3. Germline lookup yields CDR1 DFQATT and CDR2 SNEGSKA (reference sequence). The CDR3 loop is CSAPGRWNYNEQFF. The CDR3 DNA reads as TGCAGTGCTCCGGGACGTTGGAACTACAATGAGCAGTTCTTC.

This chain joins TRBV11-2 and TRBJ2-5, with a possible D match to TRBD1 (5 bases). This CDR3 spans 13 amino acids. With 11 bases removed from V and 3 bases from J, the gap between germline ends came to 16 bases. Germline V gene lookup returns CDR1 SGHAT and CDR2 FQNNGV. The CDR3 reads CACGDSREETQYF. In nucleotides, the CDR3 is TGTGCCTGCGGTGACAGTCGTGAAGAGACCCAGTACTTC.

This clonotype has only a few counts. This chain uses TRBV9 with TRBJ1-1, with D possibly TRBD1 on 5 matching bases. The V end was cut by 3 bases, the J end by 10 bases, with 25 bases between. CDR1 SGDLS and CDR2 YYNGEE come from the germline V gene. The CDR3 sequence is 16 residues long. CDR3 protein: CASSAGGGGGIPGAFF. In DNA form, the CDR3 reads TGTGCCAGCAGCGCCGGCGGGGGGGGAGGTATTCCCGGAGCTTTCTTT.

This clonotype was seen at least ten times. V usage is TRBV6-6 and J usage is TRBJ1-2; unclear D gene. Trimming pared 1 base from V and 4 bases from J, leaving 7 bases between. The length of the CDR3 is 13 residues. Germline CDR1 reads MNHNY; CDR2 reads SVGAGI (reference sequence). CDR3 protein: CASSYLASYGYTF. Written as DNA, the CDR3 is TGTGCCAGCAGTTACTTAGCCAGCTATGGCTACACCTTC.

CDR3 region: CASSYAAGYYEQYF. CDR3 in DNA: TGTGCCAGCAGTTACGCCGCAGGGTACTACGAGCAGTACTTC. The genes are TRBV6-5 and TRBJ2-7; TRBD1 might be the D (5 bases). The CDR3 has 14 amino acids. V was trimmed by 2 bases and J by 3 bases, leaving 11 bases between them. Germline CDR1 reads MNHEY; CDR2 reads SVGAGI.

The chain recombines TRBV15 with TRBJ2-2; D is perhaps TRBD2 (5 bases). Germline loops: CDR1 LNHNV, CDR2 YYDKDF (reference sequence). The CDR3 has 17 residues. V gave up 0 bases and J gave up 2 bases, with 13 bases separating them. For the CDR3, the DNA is TGTGCCACCAGCAGAGATCTTGGGAGCTATAACACCGGGGAGCTGTTTTTT. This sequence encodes CATSRDLGSYNTGELFF.

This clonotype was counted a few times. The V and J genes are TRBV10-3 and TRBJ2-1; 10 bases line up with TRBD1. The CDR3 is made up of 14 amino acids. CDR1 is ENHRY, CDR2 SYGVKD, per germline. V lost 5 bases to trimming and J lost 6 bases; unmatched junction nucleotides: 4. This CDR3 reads CAISSGQGINEQFF. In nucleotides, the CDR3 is TGTGCCATCAGTTCGGGACAGGGGATCAATGAGCAGTTCTTC.

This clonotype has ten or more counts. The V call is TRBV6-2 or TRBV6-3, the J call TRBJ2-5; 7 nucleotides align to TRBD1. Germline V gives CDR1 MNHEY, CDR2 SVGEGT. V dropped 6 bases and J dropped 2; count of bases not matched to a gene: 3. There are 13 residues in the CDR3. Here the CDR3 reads CASRKTGQETQYF. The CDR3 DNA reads TGTGCCAGCAGGAAGACAGGGCAAGAGACCCAGTACTTC.

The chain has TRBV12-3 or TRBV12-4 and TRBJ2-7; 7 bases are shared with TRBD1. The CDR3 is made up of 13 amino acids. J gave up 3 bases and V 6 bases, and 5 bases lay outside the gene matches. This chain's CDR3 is CASSSTGIYEQYV. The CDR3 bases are TGTGCCAGCAGCTCGACAGGGATCTACGAGCAGTACGTC.

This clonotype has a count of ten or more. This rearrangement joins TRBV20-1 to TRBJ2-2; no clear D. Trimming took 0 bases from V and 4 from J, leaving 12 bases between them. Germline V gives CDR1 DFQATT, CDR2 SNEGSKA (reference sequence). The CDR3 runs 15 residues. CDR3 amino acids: CSARDPWGSTGELFF. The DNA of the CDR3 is TGCAGTGCTAGAGACCCTTGGGGTAGCACCGGGGAGCTGTTTTTT.

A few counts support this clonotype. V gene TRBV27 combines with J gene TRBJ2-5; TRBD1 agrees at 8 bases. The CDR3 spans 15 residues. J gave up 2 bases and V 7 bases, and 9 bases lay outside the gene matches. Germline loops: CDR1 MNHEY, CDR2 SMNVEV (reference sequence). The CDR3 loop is CASNPTGTGQETQYF. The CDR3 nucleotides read TGTGCCAGCAATCCTACCGGGACAGGACAAGAGACCCAGTACTTC.

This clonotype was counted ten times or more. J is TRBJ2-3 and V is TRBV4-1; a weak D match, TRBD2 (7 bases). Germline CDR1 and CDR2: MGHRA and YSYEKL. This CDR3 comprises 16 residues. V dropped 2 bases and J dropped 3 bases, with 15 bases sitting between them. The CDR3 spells CASSQPRRGGTDTQYF. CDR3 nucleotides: TGCGCCAGCAGCCAACCTAGAAGGGGGGGGACAGATACGCAGTATTTT.

CDR3 nucleotide sequence: TGTGCCAGCACCCCTCGCCAGGGGGCTATCAATGAGCAGTTCTTC. This translates into CASTPRQGAINEQFF. V is TRBV2 and J is TRBJ2-1, with 8 bases aligning to TRBD1. In germline, CDR1 is SNHLY, CDR2 FYNNEI. Trimming at V came to 7 bases and at J to 6 bases, leaving 11 bases not matched to a gene. The length of the CDR3 is 15 residues.

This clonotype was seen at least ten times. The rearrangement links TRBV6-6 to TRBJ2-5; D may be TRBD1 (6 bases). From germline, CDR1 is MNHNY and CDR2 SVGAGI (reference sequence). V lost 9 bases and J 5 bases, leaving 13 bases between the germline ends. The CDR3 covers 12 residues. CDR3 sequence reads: CASQGTDETQYF. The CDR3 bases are TGTGCCAGTCAGGGGACCGACGAGACCCAGTACTTC.

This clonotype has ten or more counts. The CDR3 DNA sequence: TGTGCCAGCAGCCGCGGCGTGGGGGCGGGTAACACTGAAGCTTTCTTT. Translating gives CASSRGVGAGNTEAFF. The chain carries TRBV27 and TRBJ1-1; TRBD1 is a possible D gene (6 bases). CDR1 and CDR2 from the germline V gene are MNHEY and SMNVEV (reference sequence). The CDR3 has 16 residues. Trimming pared 6 bases from V and 2 bases from J, leaving 19 bases between.

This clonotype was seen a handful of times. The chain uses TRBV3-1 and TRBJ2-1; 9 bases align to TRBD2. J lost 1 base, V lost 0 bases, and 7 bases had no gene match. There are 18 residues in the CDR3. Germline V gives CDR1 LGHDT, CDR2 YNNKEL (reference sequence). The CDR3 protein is CASSQDWIAGASYNEQFF. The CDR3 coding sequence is TGTGCCAGCAGCCAAGATTGGATAGCGGGGGCGTCCTACAATGAGCAGTTCTTC.

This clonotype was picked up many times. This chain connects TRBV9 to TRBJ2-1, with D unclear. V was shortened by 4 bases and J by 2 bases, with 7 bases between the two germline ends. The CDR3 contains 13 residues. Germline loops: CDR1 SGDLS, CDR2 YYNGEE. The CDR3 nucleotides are TGTGCCAGCAGCTCCTACGCCTACAATGAGCAGTTCTTC. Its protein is CASSSYAYNEQFF.

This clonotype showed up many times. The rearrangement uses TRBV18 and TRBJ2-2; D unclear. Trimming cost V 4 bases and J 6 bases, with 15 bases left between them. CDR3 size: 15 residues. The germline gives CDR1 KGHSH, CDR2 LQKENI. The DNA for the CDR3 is TGTGCCAGCTCACTAGATGACCGACTGGCCGGGGAGCTGTTTTTT. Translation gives CASSLDDRLAGELFF.

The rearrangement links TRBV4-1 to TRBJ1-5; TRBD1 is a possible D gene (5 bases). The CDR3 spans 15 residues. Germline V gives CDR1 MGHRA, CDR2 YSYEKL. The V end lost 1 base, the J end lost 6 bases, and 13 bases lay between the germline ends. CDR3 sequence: CASSQVGREGQPQHF. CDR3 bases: TGCGCCAGCAGCCAAGTGGGCAGGGAAGGTCAGCCCCAGCATTTT.